This TCR beta chain derives from a study of blood T cell repertoires in COVID-19. Turning to the study itself: Acute and convalescent COVID-19 samples came from the United States, Italy and Spain. PBMCs, B-cell-depleted T cells, or T cells provided the cDNA or gDNA that made up the material.

Authors' analysis steps: The authors estimated nucleated cell counts from reference gene primer amplification. Generated by immunoSEQ multiplex PCR, the TCRdb table keeps only in-frame clones and is missing some. V and J calls and clone size are as listed in that table; D and trimming were resolved from the DNA. The sample yields roughly 65,000 clones, approximately 85% seen once. CDR3 length: 11 residues. Germline assignment: CDR1 DFQATT and CDR2 SNEGSKA (reference sequence). V was trimmed by 3 bases and J by 7 bases, leaving 9 bases between them. This TCR was recovered from a woman aged 80 or over with active or convalescent COVID-19. The material sequenced was peripheral blood. V is TRBV20-1 and J is TRBJ1-2, with D uncertain. This chain's CDR3 is CSARWEGGYTF. The CDR3 coding sequence is TGCAGTGCTAGGTGGGAGGGTGGCTACACCTTC.